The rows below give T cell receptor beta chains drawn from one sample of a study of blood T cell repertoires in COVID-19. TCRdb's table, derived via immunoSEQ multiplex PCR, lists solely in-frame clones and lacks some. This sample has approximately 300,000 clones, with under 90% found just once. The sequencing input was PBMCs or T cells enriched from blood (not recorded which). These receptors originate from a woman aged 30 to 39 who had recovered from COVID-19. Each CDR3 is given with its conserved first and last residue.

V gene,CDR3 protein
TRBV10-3,CAIKDTNYGYTF
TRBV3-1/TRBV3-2,CASSQSSYEQYF
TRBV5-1,CASSLGRQDTEAFF
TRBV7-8,CASTLRGDSNQPQHF
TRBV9,CASSENGQGAIEFTEAFF
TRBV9,CASSVEGVSYEQYF
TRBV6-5,CASQNSDTQYF
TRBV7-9,CAIRTGDDRTQYF
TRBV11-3,CASSPSGRAQSGELFF
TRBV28,CASRVQGDRGYTF
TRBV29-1,CSVELPSSYNEQFF
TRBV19,CASSHQKDRGEQYF
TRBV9,CASSVAGTDFYEQYF
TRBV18,CASSPLGLLNTGELFF
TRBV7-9,CASGGSSYNEQFF
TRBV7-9,CASSSSRGLAEDTQYF
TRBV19,CASSEQGRGVYGYTF
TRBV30,CAWSVGLAGWETQYF
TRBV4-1,CASSQEGTGGEQYF
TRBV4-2,CASSQGISNYGYTF
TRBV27,CASSIGAGTDTQYF
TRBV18,CASSSQGGRDSKQYF
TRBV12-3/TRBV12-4,CASTLLSPVEQFF
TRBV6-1,CASSEFTPGYGYTF
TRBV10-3,CAILIGQGGNEQFF
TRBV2,CASKNPRRAYNEQFF
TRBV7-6,CASSARIGGGADSSPLHF
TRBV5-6,CASSLLSASGPLGTQYF
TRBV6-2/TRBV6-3,CASSYLRTTNEKLFF
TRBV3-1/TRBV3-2,CASSQTSGRLLIEQYF
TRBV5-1,CASSPLPGRGGTEAFF
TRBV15,CATKSLGQGSNTIYF
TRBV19,CASRLAGGPLSGELFF
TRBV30,CAWSVLLNGKLFF
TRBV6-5,CASSSAGEGDDEQFF
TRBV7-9,CASSSSGTRRYEQYF
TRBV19,CASSTTGTGASEAFF